This T cell receptor beta chain was found in a study of T cell repertoires in cytomegalovirus infection. At the level of the study: Selected CMV epitopes included recently identified HLA-C-restricted ones as well as well-studied HLA-B-restricted ones. Signatures in public TCR beta sequences pointed to both CMV infection and matching HLA type.

V lost 4 bases and J lost 6, with 12 bases in between. The CDR3 extends over 13 amino acids. From germline, CDR1 is MGHRA and CDR2 YSYEKL. Each CDR3 protein gets one entry after TCRdb re-called the reads with MiXCR. The sample lists 600,000 to 700,000 distinct CDR3 sequences, about 33% seen once, with roughly 20% in the top ten. In this sample, this clonotype turned up a few times. The antigen remains undetermined. Findings of the study overall: The ex vivo response was dominated by HLA-C-restricted CMV-specific TCR beta clonotypes.

The source was cultured PBMCs, collected from culture after CMV antigen stimulation. The clonotype comes from a human donor in good health (CMV status not recorded). Some clones in this sample may be carry-over from other donors' samples. This chain uses TRBV4-1 with TRBJ1-1; D ambiguous. This CDR3 reads CASSPAVHAEAFF. The CDR3 nucleotides are TGCGCCAGCAGCCCGGCGGTACATGCTGAAGCTTTCTTT.